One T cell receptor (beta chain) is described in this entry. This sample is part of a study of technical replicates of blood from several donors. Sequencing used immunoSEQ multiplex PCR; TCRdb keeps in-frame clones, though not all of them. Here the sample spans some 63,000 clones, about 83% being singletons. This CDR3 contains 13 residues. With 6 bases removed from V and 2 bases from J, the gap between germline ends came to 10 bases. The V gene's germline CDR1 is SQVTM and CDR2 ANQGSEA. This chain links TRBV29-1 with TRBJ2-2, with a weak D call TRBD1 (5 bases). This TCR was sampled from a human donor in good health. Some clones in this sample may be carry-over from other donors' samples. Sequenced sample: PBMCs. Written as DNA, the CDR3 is TGCAGCGTCCCCAGGGAAAACACCGGGGAGCTGTTTTTT. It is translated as CSVPRENTGELFF.